This TCR beta chain was sequenced in a study of blood T cells in healthy people across ages. This clonotype was recorded a few times. A read error may account for a junction end that differs from germline. This CDR3 is built from 14 residues. PCR was performed a second time for 7 to 11 cycles using a sample-barcoded 5' primer and a J-beta primer mix. From the 5' RACE reads, TCRdb called clonotypes with MiXCR, one entry per CDR3 protein. The data show roughly 900,000 distinct CDR3 sequences, about 28% seen once. V usage is TRBV12-3 or TRBV12-4 and J usage is TRBJ1-4, with D possibly being TRBD1 (5 bases). The TCR comes from a woman aged 80 or older in good health. Material for sequencing was blood. CDR3 sequence reads: CASSRTPTNEKRFF. The CDR3, as DNA: TGTGCCAGCAGTCGGACACCAACTAATGAAAAACGGTTTTTT.